This T cell receptor (beta chain) was recovered during a study of cytomegalovirus exposure and HLA in healthy donors. Turning to the study itself: Earlier, almost 120 million unique TCR beta sequences were recovered from roughly 180 million T cells by an analysis.

A note on this clone: Its antigen is unidentified.

Study-level findings and limits: A later analysis found common viral pathogens apparently linked to several of the most significant clusters.

The ends lost 2 bases at V and 3 bases at J; junction bases unmatched: 2. This CDR3 is 14 amino acids long. Germline V gene data show CDR1 as SGHNT and CDR2 as YYREEE (reference sequence). Vbeta (60) and Jbeta (13) primers were used in the PCR. Study processing details: A later analysis tallied 87 million or so unique TCR beta chains, about 11 million of them shared. This table comes from immunoSEQ multiplex PCR, and its TCRdb copy is limited to in-frame clones, with some not included. V, J and clone size derive from that table, while D and trimming were established from the DNA sequence. This table holds about 78,000 clones, around 80% found once.

V gene TRBV5-4 combines with J gene TRBJ2-7; TRBD1 agrees at 10 bases. Material: PBMCs. The origin of this receptor is a woman in her forties or fifties in good health and CMV-seropositive. The CDR3 nucleotides are TGTGCCAGCAGCTTCGGGACAGGGGACTACGAGCAGTACTTC. Translating gives CASSFGTGDYEQYF.